The 29 T cell receptor beta chains listed next were all sequenced from one sample in a study of shared clonotypes between healthy human individuals. This table comes from immunoSEQ multiplex PCR, and its TCRdb copy is limited to in-frame clones, with some not included. The sample records 2,500,000 or so clones, roughly 90% being singletons. Sequenced: naive CD4+ T cells from PBMCs. Subset indicated: CD45RA+ positively selected. These receptors were collected from a man aged 18 to 29 in good health. Some clones in this sample may be carry-over from other donors' samples.

The genes are TRBV10-2 and TRBJ1-1; D gene ambiguous. CDR1 WSHSY and CDR2 SAAADI come from the germline V gene. V lost 6 bases, J lost 8 bases, and 19 bases lay in between. The CDR3 covers 14 residues. The CDR3 coding sequence is TGCGCCAGCAGGGTAAAAGCGGGTCGAGAAGAAGCTTTCTTT. Its translation is CASRVKAGREEAFF.

V gene TRBV4-2 combines with J gene TRBJ2-7; no firm D call. From germline, CDR1 is LGHNA and CDR2 YNFKEQ. This CDR3 spans 19 amino acids. V dropped 0 bases and J dropped 2 bases, with 23 bases sitting between them. CDR3 sequence (DNA): TGTGCCAGCAGCCAAGATCTTCGCGCCCTCTCCCCGGTTACCTACGAGCAGTACTTC. It yields the protein CASSQDLRALSPVTYEQYF.

This chain joins TRBV28 and TRBJ2-3; TRBD2 aligns across 8 bases. Germline V gene data show CDR1 as MDHEN and CDR2 as SYDVKM. The ends lost 5 bases at V and 1 base at J; junction bases unmatched: 5. This CDR3 is 15 amino acids long. CDR3 in DNA: TGTGCCAGCAGTCCCGCGGGACTAGGCACAGATACGCAGTATTTT. It translates to CASSPAGLGTDTQYF. Filled out from reference TRBV28 and TRBJ2-3, the complete variable domain reads DVKVTQSSRYLVKRTGEKVFLECVQDMDHENMFWYRQDPGLGLRLIYFSYDVKMKEKGDIPEGYSVSREKKERFSLILESASTNQTSMYLCASSPAGLGTDTQYFGPGTRLTVL.

The chain links TRBV9 to TRBJ2-3; tentative D call: TRBD1 (5 bases). With 1 base removed from V and 0 bases from J, the gap between germline ends came to 9 bases. This CDR3 has 15 residues. Per the germline V gene, CDR1 is SGDLS and CDR2 is YYNGEE. CDR3 sequence reads: CASSVHRSSTDTQYF. Here the CDR3 DNA reads TGTGCCAGCAGCGTACACAGGTCCAGCACAGATACGCAGTATTTT.

This sequence joins TRBV30 and TRBJ2-4, with 8 bases that match TRBD1. J lost 0 bases, V lost 3 bases, and 4 bases had no gene match. The CDR3 extends over 15 amino acids. CDR1 is GTSNPN, CDR2 SVGIG, per germline (reference sequence). In DNA form, the CDR3 reads TGTGCCTGGAGCCAGGGACAGGTAGCCAAAAACATTCAGTACTTC. Its translation is CAWSQGQVAKNIQYF.

The V call is TRBV28, the J call TRBJ2-7, with 13 bases identical to TRBD2. V was pared by 8 bases and J by 3 bases, with 4 bases of the junction left unmatched. The germline V gene has CDR1 MDHEN and CDR2 SYDVKM. CDR3 length equals 14 residues. This CDR3 reads CASAWTSGSYEQYF. CDR3 DNA: TGTGCCAGCGCCTGGACTAGCGGGAGCTACGAGCAGTACTTC.

The chain recombines TRBV15 with TRBJ1-1, with 8 bases lining up with TRBD1. This CDR3 region has 15 residues. Germline-derived CDR1 and CDR2 are LNHNV and YYDKDF (reference sequence). V lost 3 bases, J lost 11 bases, and 14 bases stayed unmatched. The CDR3 region has the DNA TGTGCCACCAGCAGGGGGGGACAGGATGGGAGAAAGGCTTTCTTT. This sequence encodes CATSRGGQDGRKAFF. Full variable domain (outside the CDR3, taken from reference TRBV15 and TRBJ1-1): DAMVIQNPRYQVTQFGKPVTLSCSQTLNHNVMYWYQQKSSQAPKLLFHYYDKDFNNEADTPDNFQSRRPNTSFCFLDIRSPGLGDTAMYLCATSRGGQDGRKAFFGQGTRLTVV.

CDR3 residues: CASSLNGALGIQYF. The CDR3 DNA sequence: TGTGCCAGCAGCTTAAATGGCGCCCTCGGCATTCAGTACTTC. The V call is TRBV7-3, the J call TRBJ2-4, with D unclear. Trimming stripped 1 base from V and 9 bases from J, with 13 bases between. From germline, CDR1 is SGHTA and CDR2 FQGTGA. The CDR3 is made up of 14 amino acids. The whole variable domain, remainder taken from reference TRBV7-3 and TRBJ2-4, is GAGVSQTPSNKVTEKGKYVELRCDPISGHTALYWYRQSLGQGPEFLIYFQGTGAADDSGLPNDRFFAVRPEGSVSTLKIQRTERGDSAVYLCASSLNGALGIQYFGAGTRLSVL.

The chain employs TRBV7-3 and TRBJ2-2; 8 bases are shared with TRBD1. With 5 bases clipped from V and 3 bases from J, the junction kept 11 bases outside the gene matches. CDR1 and CDR2 from the germline V gene are SGHTA and FQGTGA. This CDR3 is built from 17 residues. CDR3 sequence (DNA): TGTGCCAGCAGCCCGGGGACGGACAGGGCACACACCGGGGAGCTGTTTTTT. Translation gives CASSPGTDRAHTGELFF.

The chain recombines TRBV6-6 with TRBJ2-5; D unresolved. V lost 3 bases, J lost 7 bases, and 9 bases lay in between. CDR1 MNHNY and CDR2 SVGAGI come from the germline V gene (reference sequence). This CDR3 is built from 12 residues. The CDR3 nucleotides are TGTGCCAGCAGTTATTTCTTGGGGACCCAGTACTTC. Encoded protein: CASSYFLGTQYF.

V usage is TRBV30 and J usage is TRBJ1-1; TRBD1 might be the D (5 bases). Trimming took off 5 bases at V and 1 base at J, with 11 bases between the two ends. The germline CDR1 and CDR2 sequences are GTSNPN and SVGIG (reference sequence). This CDR3 has 13 residues. The CDR3 here is CAWSGHPNTEAFF. In nucleotides, the CDR3 is TGTGCCTGGTCTGGACACCCGAACACTGAAGCTTTCTTT.

CDR3 in DNA: TGCGCCAGCAGCGCCTTACAGTTAATGAACACTGAAGCTTTCTTT. Protein product: CASSALQLMNTEAFF. The genes are TRBV5-1 and TRBJ1-1; D remains ambiguous. The V gene lost 4 bases and the J gene lost 0 bases, with 13 bases spanning the gap. Germline CDR1 SGHRS, CDR2 YFSETQ. The CDR3 runs to 15 residues.

The chain recombines TRBV25-1 with TRBJ2-3; D unclear. V gave up 6 bases and J gave up 3 bases, with 13 bases separating them. There are 14 residues in the CDR3. The germline V gene has CDR1 MGHDK and CDR2 SYGVNS. The CDR3 DNA follows: TGTGCCAGCAGCCGCGGTTTAGTGACAGATACGCAGTATTTT. Protein: CASSRGLVTDTQYF.

With respect to this clone: The junction does not match germline at one end; this may be a read error. The chain employs TRBV2 and TRBJ2-1; D is uncertain. Per the germline V gene, CDR1 is SNHLY and CDR2 is FYNNEI. The CDR3 is 14 amino acids. The CDR3 is CASREGNTPNEQFF. The DNA of the CDR3 is TGTGCCAGCAGAGAAGGGAATACTCCCAATGAGCAGTTCTTC. The full variable domain, with the rest looked up from reference TRBV2 and TRBJ2-1, is EPEVTQTPSHQVTQMGQEVILRCVPISNHLYFYWYRQILGQKVEFLVSFYNNEISEKSEIFDDQFSVERPDGSNFTLKIRSTKLEDSAMYFCASREGNTPNEQFFGPGTRLTVL.

The J gene is TRBJ2-3, the V gene TRBV18; possible D gene TRBD1, 6 bases. Per germline, CDR1 KGHSH and CDR2 LQKENI. Trimming pared 4 bases from V and 4 bases from J, leaving 12 bases between. The length of the CDR3 is 14 residues. CDR3 sequence (DNA): TGTGCCAGCTCACTCGGGACAAATCCAGATACGCAGTATTTT. Translated, it gives CASSLGTNPDTQYF.

The chain recombines TRBV4-2 with TRBJ1-3; D gene ambiguous. CDR1 and CDR2 from the germline V gene are LGHNA and YNFKEQ. The CDR3 covers 16 residues. Trimming took off 1 base at V and 5 bases at J, with 15 bases between the two ends. The CDR3 spells CASSQAENTVRNTIYF. CDR3 bases: TGTGCCAGCAGCCAAGCCGAAAATACCGTTCGAAACACCATATATTTT.

V is TRBV19 and J is TRBJ1-5; TRBD1 matches at 8 bases. This CDR3 has 15 amino acids. Germline-derived CDR1 and CDR2 are LNHDA and SQIVND (reference sequence). Losses at the gene ends were 7 bases for V and 5 bases for J; bases not matched to a gene: 10. The DNA of the CDR3 is TGTGCCAGTATCAAGACGTACAGGGGGGATCAGCCCCAGCATTTT. Its translation: CASIKTYRGDQPQHF.

This clone was counted between two and nine times. V is TRBV14 and J is TRBJ2-7; perhaps D is TRBD1 or TRBD2 (6 bases each). The CDR3 runs 15 residues. The ends were cut back, 0 bases at V and 3 bases at J, with 12 bases in the middle. The germline V gene encodes CDR1 SGHDN and CDR2 FVKESK. DNA for the CDR3: TGTGCCAGCAGCCAAGATTCGGGGGCCCGCTACGAGCAGTACTTC. It codes for CASSQDSGARYEQYF. Filled out from reference TRBV14 and TRBJ2-7, the complete variable domain reads EAGVTQFPSHSVIEKGQTVTLRCDPISGHDNLYWYRRVMGKEIKFLLHFVKESKQDESGMPNNRFLAERTGGTYSTLKVQPAELEDSGVYFCASSQDSGARYEQYFGPGTRLTVT.

This chain uses TRBV9 with TRBJ2-5; 8 nucleotides align to TRBD2. The CDR3 sequence is 14 residues long. Germline lookup yields CDR1 SGDLS and CDR2 YYNGEE. The trim removed 1 base at V and 3 bases at J, leaving 2 bases unmatched. CDR3 sequence: CASSVRAGEETQYF. CDR3 in DNA: TGTGCCAGCAGCGTAAGAGCGGGAGAAGAGACCCAGTACTTC. The full variable domain, in which reference TRBV9 and TRBJ2-5 provide the parts outside the CDR3, is DSGVTQTPKHLITATGQRVTLRCSPRSGDLSVYWYQQSLDQGLQFLIQYYNGEERAKGNILERFSAQQFPDLHSELNLSSLELGDSALYFCASSVRAGEETQYFGPGTRLLVL.

The chain uses TRBV28 and TRBJ2-2; 7 bases agree with TRBD1. Germline V CDR1 and CDR2: MDHEN, SYDVKM. The CDR3 spans 16 residues. V lost 7 bases and J lost 0; bases outside the gene matches: 8. Here the CDR3 DNA reads TGTGCCAGCACCTTACTCGGGACAGCGAACACCGGGGAGCTGTTTTTT. Protein product: CASTLLGTANTGELFF.

This clone appeared once. The rearrangement uses TRBV5-5 and TRBJ1-2; a possible D gene is TRBD1 (5 bases). Trimming left V 4 bases short and J 3 bases short, with 16 bases between. The CDR3 loop spans 15 amino acids. Germline CDR1 is SGHKS and CDR2 is YYEKEE (reference sequence). The CDR3 nucleotides are TGTGCCAGCAGCCCATCGGGGGGAAGGGACTATGGCTACACCTTC. Protein sequence: CASSPSGGRDYGYTF.

DNA for the CDR3: TGTGCCAGCAGCTTGGGCGGGAGGGCTGGAATCTCCTACGAGCAGTACTTC. Its translation is CASSLGGRAGISYEQYF. The V and J genes are TRBV5-4 and TRBJ2-7; 9 bases line up with TRBD2. This CDR3 spans 17 amino acids. Germline CDR1 is SGHNT and CDR2 is YYREEE (reference sequence). With V trimmed by 0 bases and J by 0 bases, 7 bases remained unmatched.

The chain has TRBV28 and TRBJ2-2; no clear D gene. V was pared by 7 bases and J by 1 base, with 16 bases between. Germline V gene data show CDR1 as MDHEN and CDR2 as SYDVKM. The CDR3 runs to 16 residues. This CDR3 is CASNRMRSGNTGELFF. The CDR3 bases are TGTGCCAGCAATCGGATGCGGAGTGGGAACACCGGGGAGCTGTTTTTT.

The genes are TRBV19 and TRBJ1-1; D is unresolved. Trimming removed 2 bases from V and 1 base from J, with 11 bases in between. Germline-derived CDR1 and CDR2 are LNHDA and SQIVND (reference sequence). This CDR3 is built from 15 residues. The CDR3, as DNA: TGTGCCAGTAGTATAACAGATACCCCGAACACTGAAGCTTTCTTT. Translated: CASSITDTPNTEAFF.

A few counts support this clone. The rearrangement links TRBV28 to TRBJ1-5; 9 bases match TRBD1. CDR1 MDHEN and CDR2 SYDVKM come from the germline V gene. Germline trimming cut 4 bases from V and 7 bases from J; bases unmatched to any gene: 5. This CDR3 has 14 residues. CDR3 residues: CASSSPTGGQPQHF. The CDR3 DNA reads as TGTGCCAGCAGTTCGCCTACAGGGGGCCAGCCCCAGCATTTT. Full variable domain (remainder filled in from reference TRBV28 and TRBJ1-5): DVKVTQSSRYLVKRTGEKVFLECVQDMDHENMFWYRQDPGLGLRLIYFSYDVKMKEKGDIPEGYSVSREKKERFSLILESASTNQTSMYLCASSSPTGGQPQHFGDGTRLSIL.

This chain links TRBV5-1 with TRBJ2-7, with 10 positions matching TRBD1. Losses at the gene ends were 5 bases for V and 1 base for J; bases not matched to a gene: 9. Germline V gene lookup returns CDR1 SGHRS and CDR2 YFSETQ. The CDR3 consists of 16 residues. CDR3 DNA: TGCGCCAGCAGGACCGCTCCGGGACAGGGGTCCTACGAGCAGTACTTC. Its protein product is CASRTAPGQGSYEQYF.

This chain uses TRBV9 with TRBJ2-7, with 10 bases lining up with TRBD2. The CDR3 contains 16 residues. V was pared by 5 bases and J by 3 bases, with 11 bases of the junction left unmatched. Per germline, CDR1 SGDLS and CDR2 YYNGEE. The CDR3 sequence: CASSLKGLAVFYEQYF. The CDR3, as DNA: TGTGCCAGCAGTTTAAAAGGACTAGCGGTTTTCTACGAGCAGTACTTC.

The chain carries TRBV30 and TRBJ1-5, with unresolved D. The CDR3 runs 12 residues. V was clipped by 1 base and J by 7 bases, with 8 bases between them. Germline values: CDR1 GTSNPN, CDR2 SVGIG (reference sequence). CDR3 DNA sequence: TGTGCCTGGAGTGGAGTGTCCCAGCCCCAGCATTTT. Amino acids: CAWSGVSQPQHF.

The CDR3 loop reads CASSLGVGSANTEAFF. CDR3 nucleotides: TGTGCCAGCAGCTTAGGGGTGGGATCGGCGAACACTGAAGCTTTCTTT. The rearrangement links TRBV7-2 to TRBJ1-1, with D hard to call. V was clipped by 1 base and J by 1 base, with 13 bases between them. This CDR3 is built from 16 residues. Per germline, CDR1 SGHTA and CDR2 FQGNSA. The entire variable domain, with the rest obtained from reference TRBV7-2 and TRBJ1-1, is as follows: GAGVSQSPSNKVTEKGKDVELRCDPISGHTALYWYRQSLGQGLEFLIYFQGNSAPDKSGLPSDRFSAERTGGSVSTLTIQRTQQEDSAVYLCASSLGVGSANTEAFFGQGTRLTVV.